The 2 T cell receptor beta chains reported below all come from one sample, sequenced in a study of STAT5B mutations in CD4+ large granular lymphocyte leukemia. Sequenced by immunoSEQ multiplex PCR; TCRdb stores in-frame clones only, minus some. The sample shows approximately 30,000 clones, approximately 80% of them seen only once. Sample: CD4+ T cells from blood buffy coats. The receptors were gathered from a human donor in good health.

The rearrangement uses TRBV5-6 and TRBJ2-7, with a tentative D call TRBD1 (5 bases). The CDR3 is made up of 16 amino acids. In germline, CDR1 is SGHDT, CDR2 YYEEEE. V was cut by 4 bases and J by 2 bases, with 19 bases left in between. This CDR3 reads CASSTTRTGRPYEQYF. The DNA of the CDR3 is TGTGCCAGCAGCACGACGAGAACAGGACGCCCCTACGAGCAGTACTTC. The complete variable domain, with remaining parts taken from reference TRBV5-6 and TRBJ2-7, reads DAGVTQSPTHLIKTRGQQVTLRCSPKSGHDTVSWYQQALGQGPQFIFQYYEEEERQRGNFPDRFSGHQFPNYSSELNVNALLLGDSALYLCASSTTRTGRPYEQYFGPGTRLTVT.

The chain recombines TRBV19 with TRBJ2-1; 8 nucleotides match TRBD1. This CDR3 region has 15 residues. CDR1 and CDR2 (germline): LNHDA, SQIVND (reference sequence). Trimming cost V 4 bases and J 5 bases; bases outside gene matches: 7. DNA of the CDR3: TGTGCCAGTAGTACCGGACAGGGTTTTGACAATGAGCAGTTCTTC. Its protein product is CASSTGQGFDNEQFF.